Described below is a single T cell receptor (beta chain) sequence and its context. Antigen: not known. The germline V gene has CDR1 SNHLY and CDR2 FYNNEI. This CDR3 spans 12 amino acids. V was trimmed by 7 bases and J by 8 bases, leaving 11 bases between them. A multiplex PCR was run with 60 Vbeta primers and 13 Jbeta primers. Libraries were prepared by immunoSEQ multiplex PCR; TCRdb keeps only in-frame clonotypes and omits some of them. The data include 80,000 or so clones; the top ten clones carry about an eighth. This entry is derived from a study of cytomegalovirus exposure and HLA in healthy donors. The study, taken as a whole, reports: Serostatus for CMV was the only available immune exposure information. The study listed about 150 cytomegalovirus-associated TCR beta chains.

This sequence originates from a man aged 45-65 years in good health and CMV-seropositive. Sequencing input: PBMCs. This sequence joins TRBV2 and TRBJ1-4; a weak D match, TRBD1 (5 bases). CDR3 sequence: CASIGAREKLFF. CDR3 DNA sequence: TGTGCCAGCATTGGGGCGCGGGAAAAACTGTTTTTT.